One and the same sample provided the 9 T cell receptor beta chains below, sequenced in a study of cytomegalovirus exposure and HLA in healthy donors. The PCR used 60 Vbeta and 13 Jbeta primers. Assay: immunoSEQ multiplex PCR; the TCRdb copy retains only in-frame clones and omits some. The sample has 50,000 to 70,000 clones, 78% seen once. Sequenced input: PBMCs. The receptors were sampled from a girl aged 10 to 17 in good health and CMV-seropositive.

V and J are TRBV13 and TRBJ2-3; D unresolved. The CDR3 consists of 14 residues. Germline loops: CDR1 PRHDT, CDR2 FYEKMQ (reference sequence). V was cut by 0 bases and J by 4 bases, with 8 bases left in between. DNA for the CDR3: TGTGCCAGCAGCTTAGGCCTAGACCCAGATACGCAGTATTTT. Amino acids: CASSLGLDPDTQYF.

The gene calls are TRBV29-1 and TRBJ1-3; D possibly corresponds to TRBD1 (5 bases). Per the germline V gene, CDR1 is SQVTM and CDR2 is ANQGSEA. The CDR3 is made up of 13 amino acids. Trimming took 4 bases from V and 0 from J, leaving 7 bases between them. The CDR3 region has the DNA TGCAGCGTTGGGACAAACTCTGGAAACACCATATATTTT. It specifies CSVGTNSGNTIYF.

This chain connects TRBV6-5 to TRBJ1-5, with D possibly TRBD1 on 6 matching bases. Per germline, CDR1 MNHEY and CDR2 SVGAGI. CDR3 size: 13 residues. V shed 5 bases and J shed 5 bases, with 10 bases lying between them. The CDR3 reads CASSGGLYQPQHF. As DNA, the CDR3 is TGTGCCAGCAGTGGGGGCTTGTATCAGCCCCAGCATTTT.

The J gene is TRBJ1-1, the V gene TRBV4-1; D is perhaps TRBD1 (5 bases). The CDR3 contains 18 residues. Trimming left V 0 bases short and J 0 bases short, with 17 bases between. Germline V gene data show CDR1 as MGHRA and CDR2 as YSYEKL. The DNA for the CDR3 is TGCGCCAGCAGCCAAGAAACGGGAGGGGCCCATATGAACACTGAAGCTTTCTTT. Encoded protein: CASSQETGGAHMNTEAFF.

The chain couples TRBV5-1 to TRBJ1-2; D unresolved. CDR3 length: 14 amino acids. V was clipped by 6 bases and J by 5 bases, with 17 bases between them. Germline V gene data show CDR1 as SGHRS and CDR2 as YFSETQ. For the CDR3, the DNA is TGCGCCAGCACCCGACTCCCCGTAACTTATGGCTACACCTTC. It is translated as CASTRLPVTYGYTF.

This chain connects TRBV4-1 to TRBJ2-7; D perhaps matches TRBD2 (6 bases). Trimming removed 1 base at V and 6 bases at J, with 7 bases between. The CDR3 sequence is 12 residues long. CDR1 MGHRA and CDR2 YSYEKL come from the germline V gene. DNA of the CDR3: TGCGCCAGCAGCCAAGGTAGCGGCGAGCAGTACTTC. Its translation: CASSQGSGEQYF.

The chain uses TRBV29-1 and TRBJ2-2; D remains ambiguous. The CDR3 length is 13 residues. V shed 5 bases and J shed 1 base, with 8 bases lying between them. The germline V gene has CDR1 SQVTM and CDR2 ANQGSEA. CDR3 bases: TGCAGCGTTTTTACTGGGAACACCGGGGAGCTGTTTTTT. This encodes CSVFTGNTGELFF.

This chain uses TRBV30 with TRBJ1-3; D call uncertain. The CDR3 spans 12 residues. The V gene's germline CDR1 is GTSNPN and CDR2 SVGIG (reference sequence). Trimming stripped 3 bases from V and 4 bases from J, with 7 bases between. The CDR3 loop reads CAWRGPGNTIYF. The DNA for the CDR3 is TGTGCCTGGAGGGGCCCGGGAAACACCATATATTTT.

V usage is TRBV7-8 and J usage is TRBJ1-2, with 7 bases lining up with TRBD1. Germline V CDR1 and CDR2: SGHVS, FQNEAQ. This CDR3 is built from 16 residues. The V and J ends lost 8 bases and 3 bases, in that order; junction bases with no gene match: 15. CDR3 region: CASSFSRAGGDYGYTF. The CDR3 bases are TGTGCCAGCTCTTTTAGCAGGGCAGGGGGTGACTATGGCTACACCTTC.